Following are 11 T cell receptor beta chains from one sample sequenced in a study of blood T cell repertoires in COVID-19. TCRdb's copy holds only in-frame clones and misses some; the assay was immunoSEQ multiplex PCR. The sample carries 150,000 to 200,000 clones, roughly 82% recorded once. Sequenced input: peripheral blood. The receptors stem from a woman aged 60 to 75 with COVID-19, enrolled during active disease.

DNA for the CDR3: TGTGCCAGCAGACCCCCGACTGGCAGCTCCTACAATGAGCAGTTCTTC. Protein sequence: CASRPPTGSSYNEQFF. The gene calls are TRBV13 and TRBJ2-1; no clear D. Trimming took off 6 bases at V and 0 bases at J, with 15 bases between the two ends. The CDR3 consists of 16 residues. Germline CDR1 PRHDT, CDR2 FYEKMQ (reference sequence).

This chain's CDR3 is CAWRETGQTGYTF. The DNA for the CDR3 is TGTGCCTGGAGGGAAACGGGACAGACTGGCTACACCTTC. The J gene is TRBJ1-2, the V gene TRBV30; 7 bases align to TRBD1. The CDR3 runs to 13 residues. Unmatched junction bases numbered 8, after V lost 3 bases and J lost 7 bases. Germline V CDR1 and CDR2: GTSNPN, SVGIG (reference sequence).

The CDR3 sequence is CASSLDGLSTGELFF. The CDR3 bases are TGTGCCAGCAGCTTAGACGGGTTGAGCACCGGGGAGCTGTTTTTT. This chain uses TRBV7-3 with TRBJ2-2; D gene uncertain. The V end was cut by 2 bases, the J end by 4 bases, with 11 bases between. The CDR3 loop spans 15 amino acids. Germline values: CDR1 SGHTA, CDR2 FQGTGA.

The chain recombines TRBV2 with TRBJ1-6, with 7 positions matching TRBD1. This CDR3 has 15 residues. Per germline, CDR1 SNHLY and CDR2 FYNNEI. V shed 8 bases and J 2 bases; nucleotides not matched to a gene: 6. The CDR3 sequence: CASHPGTAYNSPLHF. For the CDR3, the DNA is TGTGCCAGCCATCCCGGGACAGCCTATAATTCACCCCTCCACTTT. Based on the CDR3 plus reference TRBV2 and TRBJ1-6, the full variable domain is EPEVTQTPSHQVTQMGQEVILRCVPISNHLYFYWYRQILGQKVEFLVSFYNNEISEKSEIFDDQFSVERPDGSNFTLKIRSTKLEDSAMYFCASHPGTAYNSPLHFGNGTRLTVT.

V is TRBV3-1 (or the pseudogene TRBV3-2) and J is TRBJ2-3; 11 bases fit TRBD2. The length of the CDR3 is 14 residues. The ends lost 8 bases at V and 2 bases at J; junction bases unmatched: 3. CDR1 LGHDT and CDR2 YNNKEL come from the germline V gene (reference sequence). CDR3 amino acids: CASGTSGNTDTQYF. The CDR3 region has the DNA TGTGCCAGCGGGACTAGCGGAAACACAGATACGCAGTATTTT.

The V gene is TRBV11-2, the J gene TRBJ2-1, with D tentatively TRBD2 (6 bases). Trimming stripped 1 base from V and 3 bases from J, with 10 bases between. The V gene's germline CDR1 is SGHAT and CDR2 FQNNGV. This CDR3 spans 15 amino acids. CDR3: CASSLGRVSYNEQFF. The CDR3 coding sequence is TGTGCCAGCAGCTTAGGGAGGGTGAGCTACAATGAGCAGTTCTTC.

This clone was counted once. The V and J genes are TRBV19 and TRBJ2-1, with 12 positions matching TRBD2. Germline CDR1 reads LNHDA; CDR2 reads SQIVND (reference sequence). The CDR3 spans 14 residues. The ends lost 7 bases at V and 8 bases at J; junction bases unmatched: 6. In nucleotides, the CDR3 is TGTGCCAGTACTGCTAGCGGGGGGGTCTATGAGCAGTTCTTC. This translates into CASTASGGVYEQFF. Supplemented by reference TRBV19 and TRBJ2-1, the full variable domain reads DGGITQSPKYLFRKEGQNVTLSCEQNLNHDAMYWYRQDPGQGLRLIYYSQIVNDFQKGDIAEGYSVSREKKESFPLTVTSAQKNPTAFYLCASTASGGVYEQFFGPGTRLTVL.

The V and J genes are TRBV5-6 and TRBJ2-7; D is undetermined. The V gene's germline CDR1 is SGHDT and CDR2 YYEEEE. The germline V and J ends were trimmed by 0 bases and 0 bases, with 10 bases remaining between them. This CDR3 is built from 15 residues. The CDR3 loop reads CASSLETLSSYEQYF. CDR3 DNA: TGTGCCAGCAGCTTGGAGACACTTAGCTCCTACGAGCAGTACTTC.

The chain recombines TRBV10-1 with TRBJ2-1; maybe TRBD2 (6 bases). The CDR3 spans 15 residues. Germline assignment: CDR1 WNHNN and CDR2 SYGVQD (reference sequence). Trimming removed 2 bases at V and 6 bases at J, with 14 bases between. CDR3 DNA: TGCGCCAGCAGTGAGGGGTCTAGCGATATCAATGAGCAGTTCTTC. Translation: CASSEGSSDINEQFF.

V usage is TRBV28 and J usage is TRBJ1-4; 7 nucleotides match TRBD1. The V and J ends lost 6 bases and 7 bases, in that order; junction bases with no gene match: 8. CDR1 and CDR2 (germline): MDHEN, SYDVKM. This CDR3 contains 14 residues. CDR3 nucleotides: TGTGCCAGCAGACCCAGGGGGAGGAGTGAAAAACTGTTTTTT. Its protein product is CASRPRGRSEKLFF.

CDR3 amino acids: CASSPPGQNQPQHF. The CDR3 DNA follows: TGTGCCAGCAGTCCACCGGGACAGAATCAGCCCCAGCATTTT. The chain uses TRBV7-9 and TRBJ1-5; 7 bases agree with TRBD1. The V segment lost 6 bases and the J segment 4 bases; nucleotides outside the gene matches: 6. Germline V CDR1 and CDR2: SEHNR, FQNEAQ (reference sequence). This CDR3 region has 14 residues.